These 10 T cell receptor beta chains were sequenced from one sample in a study of CD8 T cells in ankylosing spondylitis. Study findings and constraints: What appeared characteristic of ankylosing spondylitis blood was a TCR beta motif of about eight highly homologous variants.

In TCRdb, the 5' RACE reads were re-called with MiXCR into one record per CDR3 protein. The data hold almost 400,000 distinct CDR3 sequences, with 20% to 25% observed a single time. What these receptors recognize is not known. Material for sequencing was blood, either unsorted or a sorted T cell fraction (not recorded which). These receptors all come from a male donor with ankylosing spondylitis.

This clonotype was detected many times. The chain has TRBV20-1 and TRBJ2-1; TRBD2 agrees at 9 bases. CDR3 length equals 14 residues. CDR1 and CDR2 from the germline V gene are DFQATT and SNEGSKA (reference sequence). CDR3 nucleotide sequence: TGCGGAACATTCGGGACTAGCATCGATAATGAGCAGTTCTTC. Its protein is CGTFGTSIDNEQFF.

This chain connects TRBV20-1 to TRBJ2-3; 10 bases agree with TRBD1. From germline, CDR1 is DFQATT and CDR2 SNEGSKA (reference sequence). The CDR3 has 14 residues. With 6 bases clipped from V and 7 bases from J, the junction kept 10 bases outside the gene matches. The CDR3 DNA reads as TGCAGTGCCGAAGCGGGACAGGGGACCTATACGCAGTATTTT. Protein product: CSAEAGQGTYTQYF.

This chain links TRBV5-6 with TRBJ2-1; unclear D gene. The CDR3 consists of 13 residues. Germline V gene lookup returns CDR1 SGHDT and CDR2 YYEEEE. Trimming shortened V by 1 base and J by 8 bases, and 10 bases separated the two germline ends. In DNA form, the CDR3 reads TGTGCCAGCAGCTTGCGGGTTGGGGATGAGCAGTTCTTC. Its protein product is CASSLRVGDEQFF.

This clonotype was observed a handful of times. This sequence joins TRBV10-3 and TRBJ2-6, with D possibly TRBD2 on 6 matching bases. From germline, CDR1 is ENHRY and CDR2 SYGVKD. Trimming removed 10 bases from V and 4 bases from J, with 20 bases in between. The CDR3 contains 16 residues. The CDR3 protein is CATAAVGGKGANVLTF. As DNA, the CDR3 is TGTGCCACCGCGGCCGTTGGGGGGAAAGGGGCCAACGTCCTGACTTTC.

The V and J genes are TRBV5-1 and TRBJ2-7; 13 positions agree with TRBD2. Looked up from germline, CDR1 is SGHRS and CDR2 is YFSETQ. This CDR3 is 16 amino acids long. The V gene end was trimmed by 4 bases and the J gene end by 6 bases; junction bases not matched to a gene: 10. CDR3 nucleotide sequence: TGCGCCAGCAGCACCGGGACTAGCGGGACCCTCCCCGAGCAGTACTTC. Translating gives CASSTGTSGTLPEQYF.

This clonotype was recorded a few times. The CDR3 is CASRTVTVDTQYF. CDR3 sequence (DNA): TGTGCCAGCAGGACCGTAACGGTAGATACGCAGTATTTT. The gene calls are TRBV28 and TRBJ2-3; no clear D gene. The CDR3 consists of 13 residues. V lost 6 bases to trimming and J lost 5 bases, with 12 bases between them. Germline V CDR1 and CDR2: MDHEN, SYDVKM.

The CDR3 is CSARGQEVWGRQDTEAFF. DNA for the CDR3: TGCAGTGCTAGAGGGCAGGAGGTTTGGGGGCGTCAGGACACTGAAGCTTTCTTT. This chain connects TRBV20-1 to TRBJ1-1; perhaps TRBD1 as D (6 bases). The V and J ends lost 1 base and 3 bases respectively, with 24 bases between them. The CDR3 extends over 18 amino acids. CDR1 and CDR2 (germline): DFQATT, SNEGSKA (reference sequence).

In its sample, this clonotype was seen a few times. This chain uses TRBV5-1 with TRBJ1-1; 8 nucleotides line up with TRBD1. Germline CDR1 and CDR2: SGHRS and YFSETQ. The V segment lost 4 bases and the J segment 9 bases; nucleotides outside the gene matches: 14. The CDR3 totals 15 residues. CDR3 bases: TGCGCCAGCAGCCGGCAAGGTGGGGCCAGGGGGCAAGCTTTCTTT. Translating it yields CASSRQGGARGQAFF.

This clonotype occurred a few times. The chain uses TRBV29-1 and TRBJ2-5, with a weak D call TRBD1 (5 bases). With 7 bases removed from V and 5 bases from J, the gap between germline ends came to 17 bases. The CDR3 covers 13 residues. CDR1 and CDR2 (germline): SQVTM, ANQGSEA. The CDR3 sequence: CSADSFPRETQYF. The CDR3 DNA sequence: TGCAGCGCTGACAGTTTCCCCCGGGAGACCCAGTACTTC.

V is TRBV27 and J is TRBJ2-2; no firm D call. The CDR3 covers 16 residues. V lost 7 bases and J 1 base, leaving 16 bases between the germline ends. CDR1 is MNHEY and CDR2 is SMNVEV in the germline V gene (reference sequence). The CDR3 nucleotides read TGTGCCAGCACCCTGGCGGCCCTCCAGAACACCGGGGAGCTGTTTTTT. Translated: CASTLAALQNTGELFF.